The 9 T cell receptor beta chains in this list originate from one sample, sequenced in a study of monozygotic twins with inflammatory bowel disease. From the 5' RACE reads, TCRdb lists one entry per CDR3 protein and no DNA. The sample has approximately 160,000 distinct CDR3 sequences. What was sequenced was blood. These receptors all come from a human donor with ulcerative colitis or Crohn's disease, or a healthy co-twin of an affected twin (not recorded which).

The J gene is TRBJ2-3, the V gene TRBV7-2; with no DNA, the TCRdb D assignment of TRBD1 cannot be verified. The CDR3 extends over 13 amino acids. The germline V gene has CDR1 SGHTA and CDR2 FQGNSA. The chain's CDR3 is CASAKGPTDTQYF.

The genes are TRBV11-2 and TRBJ1-2; as DNA is missing, the TRBD1 call by TCRdb cannot be tested. Germline CDR1 and CDR2: SGHAT and FQNNGV. This CDR3 is built from 13 residues. CDR3 in amino acids: CASSSNQGRGYTF.

The rearrangement joins TRBV25-1 to TRBJ2-1; the TRBD2 assignment by TCRdb is unverifiable without DNA. The CDR3 sequence is 12 residues long. Germline V lookup: CDR1 MGHDK, CDR2 SYGVNS. The CDR3 here is CASSEGLAEQFF.

The rearrangement links TRBV9 to TRBJ2-1; TCRdb's D call, TRBD2, is unchecked because there is no DNA. This CDR3 is built from 15 residues. The germline CDR1 and CDR2 sequences are SGDLS and YYNGEE. Here the CDR3 reads CASSVTTWEVNEQFF.

V and J are TRBV5-1 and TRBJ2-3. Germline CDR1 is SGHRS and CDR2 is YFSETQ. The CDR3 has 18 residues. The CDR3 reads CASSLGLSEITSTDTQYF.

The chain has TRBV24-1 and TRBJ1-2; with no DNA, the TCRdb D assignment of TRBD1 cannot be verified. CDR3 size: 15 residues. In germline, CDR1 is KGHDR, CDR2 SFDVKD. CDR3 in amino acids: CATSTRTGAPIGYTF.

The V call is TRBV7-2, the J call TRBJ2-3; TCRdb returns TRBD1, unconfirmable since there is no DNA. The CDR3 consists of 17 residues. Germline V CDR1 and CDR2: SGHTA, FQGNSA. This CDR3 is CASSLIFGGHATDTQYF.

The chain joins TRBV7-8 to TRBJ2-4. The CDR3 sequence is 14 residues long. Germline-derived CDR1 and CDR2 are SGHVS and FQNEAQ. The CDR3 is CASSFSPTKNIQYF.

V and J are TRBV5-1 and TRBJ1-3; the TCRdb call, TRBD1, lacks DNA for checking. Germline V lookup: CDR1 SGHRS, CDR2 YFSETQ. This CDR3 has 14 amino acids. This CDR3 reads CASSWGTGLNTIYF.